This TCR beta chain was obtained from a study of siplizumab effects on memory and regulatory T cells. Overall study results and limits: Roughly 75-95% of proliferating CD4+ or CD8+ clones lacked a naive or memory phenotype that could be assigned.

The method was immunoSEQ multiplex PCR; TCRdb's version includes in-frame clones alone and lacks a portion of them. The sample has approximately 91,000 clones; over 90% are singletons. There are 15 residues in the CDR3. V was cut by 5 bases and J by 3 bases, with 17 bases left in between. Germline V CDR1 and CDR2: SEHNR, FQNEAQ (reference sequence). In regard to this clone: What it binds is unknown.

The receptor's source is a human donor in good health. This rearrangement joins TRBV7-9 to TRBJ2-7; possibly TRBD1 or TRBD2 for D (6 bases each). The sequenced sample was CD8+ T cells sorted from blood. CDR3 protein: CASSQIEGGNYEQYF. The CDR3 DNA reads as TGTGCCAGCAGCCAAATCGAGGGGGGAAACTACGAGCAGTACTTC.